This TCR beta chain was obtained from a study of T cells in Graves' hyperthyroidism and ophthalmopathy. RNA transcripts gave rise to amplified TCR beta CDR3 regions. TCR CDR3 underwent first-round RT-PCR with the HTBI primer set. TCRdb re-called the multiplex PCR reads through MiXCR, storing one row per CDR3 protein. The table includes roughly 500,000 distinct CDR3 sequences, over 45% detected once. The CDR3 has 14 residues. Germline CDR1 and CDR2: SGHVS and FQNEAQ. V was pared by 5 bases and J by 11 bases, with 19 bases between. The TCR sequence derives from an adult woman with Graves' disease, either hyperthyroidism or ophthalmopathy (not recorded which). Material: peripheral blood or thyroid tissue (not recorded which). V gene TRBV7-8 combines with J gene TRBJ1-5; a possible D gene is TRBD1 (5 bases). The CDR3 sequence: CASSLSRDRETQHF. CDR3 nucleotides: TGTGCCAGCAGCCTATCCCGGGACCGAGAGACCCAGCATTTT.